These 21 T cell receptor beta chains came from one sample sequenced in a study of cytomegalovirus exposure and HLA in healthy donors. The PCR contained 60 Vbeta and 13 Jbeta primers. Only in-frame clones appear in the TCRdb table, and some are missing; sequencing was by immunoSEQ multiplex PCR. The repertoire holds around 84,000 clones, with around 82% as singletons. The sample consisted of PBMCs. These receptors all come from a man aged 45 to 65 in good health and CMV-seronegative.

This chain connects TRBV7-2 to TRBJ2-7, with D possibly being TRBD2 (7 bases). Trimming took off 5 bases at V and 4 bases at J, with 21 bases between the two ends. The V gene's germline CDR1 is SGHTA and CDR2 FQGNSA. CDR3 size: 16 residues. As DNA, the CDR3 is TGTGCCAGCAGCCCGAGGGGGAGGGAAAGGTCGTACGAGCAGTACTTC. Protein product: CASSPRGRERSYEQYF.

This clone has more than one count but fewer than ten. The chain is built from TRBV29-1 and TRBJ2-1; a possible D gene is TRBD1 (5 bases). Looked up from germline, CDR1 is SQVTM and CDR2 is ANQGSEA. CDR3 size: 13 residues. V lost 8 bases and J 1 base, leaving 12 bases between the germline ends. The CDR3, as DNA: TGCAGCATAGCCGACAGTTCCTACAATGAGCAGTTCTTC. Amino acid sequence: CSIADSSYNEQFF.

This clone was observed many times. This rearrangement joins TRBV14 to TRBJ1-2; 8 positions match TRBD1. The V gene's germline CDR1 is SGHDN and CDR2 FVKESK. V shed 4 bases, J shed 7 bases, and the junction held 5 bases outside the gene matches. This CDR3 has 13 amino acids. CDR3 DNA: TGTGCCAGCAGCCCCCAGGACAGGGCTGGCTACACCTTC. Protein product: CASSPQDRAGYTF. The variable domain in full, completed from reference TRBV14 and TRBJ1-2, reads EAGVTQFPSHSVIEKGQTVTLRCDPISGHDNLYWYRRVMGKEIKFLLHFVKESKQDESGMPNNRFLAERTGGTYSTLKVQPAELEDSGVYFCASSPQDRAGYTFGSGTRLTVV.

In this sample, this clone turned up a few times. The chain uses TRBV11-2 and TRBJ1-5, with D possibly matching TRBD1 (6 bases). Trimming pared 3 bases from V and 8 bases from J, leaving 11 bases between. The germline gives CDR1 SGHAT, CDR2 FQNNGV. This CDR3 spans 13 amino acids. Here the CDR3 DNA reads TGTGCCAGCAGCTTGGGGGGGGCGAAGCCCCAGCATTTT. Translating it yields CASSLGGAKPQHF.

The V and J genes are TRBV5-4 and TRBJ2-3; weak D call: TRBD2 (7 bases). V lost 0 bases, J lost 5 bases, and 13 bases lay in between. The CDR3 runs 15 residues. CDR1 and CDR2 (germline): SGHNT, YYREEE (reference sequence). The CDR3 DNA is TGTGCCAGCAGCTTGGGGGGGGGCGGAGTAGATACGCAGTATTTT. Protein product: CASSLGGGGVDTQYF.

The rearrangement joins TRBV30 to TRBJ1-2; possible D gene TRBD1, 5 bases. Germline-derived CDR1 and CDR2 are GTSNPN and SVGIG (reference sequence). The CDR3 length is 13 residues. V was pared by 3 bases and J by 8 bases, with 16 bases between. CDR3 in DNA: TGTGCCTGGAGGCAAGGGGAATCTGGCGGCTACACCTTC. Its translation is CAWRQGESGGYTF.

The CDR3 loop is CASRGGEGWVNTIYF. CDR3 sequence (DNA): TGTGCCAGCAGAGGCGGAGAGGGTTGGGTAAACACCATATATTTT. The rearrangement joins TRBV9 to TRBJ1-3; D is unresolved. CDR3 length: 15 amino acids. The V end was cut by 5 bases, the J end by 6 bases, with 18 bases between. Germline V gene lookup returns CDR1 SGDLS and CDR2 YYNGEE. The complete variable domain, with remaining parts taken from reference TRBV9 and TRBJ1-3, reads DSGVTQTPKHLITATGQRVTLRCSPRSGDLSVYWYQQSLDQGLQFLIQYYNGEERAKGNILERFSAQQFPDLHSELNLSSLELGDSALYFCASRGGEGWVNTIYFGEGSWLTVV.

The chain links TRBV7-3 to TRBJ2-7; D gene unclear. V was cut by 5 bases and J by 6 bases, with 14 bases left in between. Germline-derived CDR1 and CDR2 are SGHTA and FQGTGA. This CDR3 has 13 residues. The CDR3 region has the DNA TGTGCCAGCAGCGGCACGCCACCCTCCGAGCAGTACTTC. Translation: CASSGTPPSEQYF. Full variable domain (rest looked up from reference TRBV7-3 and TRBJ2-7): GAGVSQTPSNKVTEKGKYVELRCDPISGHTALYWYRQSLGQGPEFLIYFQGTGAADDSGLPNDRFFAVRPEGSVSTLKIQRTERGDSAVYLCASSGTPPSEQYFGPGTRLTVT.

The CDR3 nucleotides are TGCGCCAGCAGCGTCGGGATGGGGAGTGGTTTTGAGCAGTTCTTC. It is translated as CASSVGMGSGFEQFF. V is TRBV5-1 and J is TRBJ2-1, with D possibly TRBD2 on 5 matching bases. V lost 4 bases and J 9 bases, leaving 20 bases between the germline ends. Looked up from germline, CDR1 is SGHRS and CDR2 is YFSETQ. CDR3 length equals 15 residues. The complete variable domain, with remaining parts taken from reference TRBV5-1 and TRBJ2-1, reads KAGVTQTPRYLIKTRGQQVTLSCSPISGHRSVSWYQQTPGQGLQFLFEYFSETQRNKGNFPGRFSGRQFSNSRSEMNVSTLELGDSALYLCASSVGMGSGFEQFFGPGTRLTVL.

This clone was counted a few times. This chain uses TRBV4-2 with TRBJ2-6, with unresolved D. V lost 0 bases, J lost 0 bases, and 6 bases lay in between. The CDR3 runs 16 residues. Germline V lookup: CDR1 LGHNA, CDR2 YNFKEQ. The CDR3 DNA follows: TGTGCCAGCAGCCAAGATGACAACTCTGGGGCCAACGTCCTGACTTTC. Encoded protein: CASSQDDNSGANVLTF.

This clone was seen only a few times. V is TRBV4-2 and J is TRBJ1-1, with D hard to call. From germline, CDR1 is LGHNA and CDR2 YNFKEQ. The ends were cut back, 5 bases at V and 8 bases at J, with 12 bases in the middle. The CDR3 spans 12 residues. Here the CDR3 reads CASSSREQEAFF. In nucleotides, the CDR3 is TGTGCCAGCAGCAGCCGGGAGCAGGAAGCTTTCTTT.

J is TRBJ2-1 and V is TRBV6-4; 7 bases fit TRBD1. The CDR3 is made up of 15 amino acids. J was trimmed by 1 base and V by 6 bases; bases with no gene match: 6. CDR1 is MRHNA, CDR2 SNTAGT, per germline. The CDR3 DNA reads TGTGCCAGCAGGAGGGACAGCATTTCCTACAATGAGCAGTTCTTC. It codes for CASRRDSISYNEQFF.

The chain links TRBV2 to TRBJ1-5, with D perhaps TRBD1 (6 bases). This CDR3 is built from 13 residues. The germline V and J ends were trimmed by 8 bases and 7 bases, with 15 bases remaining between them. Germline CDR1 reads SNHLY; CDR2 reads FYNNEI. The CDR3, as DNA: TGTGCCAGCGGGGACACTGGTAACCAGCCCCAGCATTTT. Its translation is CASGDTGNQPQHF.

The chain recombines TRBV19 with TRBJ1-1; TRBD1 agrees at 7 bases. The trim removed 7 bases at V and 4 bases at J, leaving 6 bases unmatched. Germline CDR1 is LNHDA and CDR2 is SQIVND (reference sequence). The CDR3 spans 13 residues. The chain's CDR3 is CASKVSGGTEAFF. In DNA form, the CDR3 reads TGTGCCAGTAAAGTATCAGGGGGCACTGAAGCTTTCTTT.

The chain joins TRBV5-1 to TRBJ2-3, with TRBD2 as a possible D gene (7 bases). CDR1 and CDR2 from the germline V gene are SGHRS and YFSETQ. Deletions cut 3 bases from V and 3 bases from J, with 11 bases between. The CDR3 is 14 amino acids. CDR3 sequence reads: CASSSRGGTDTQYF. CDR3 bases: TGCGCCAGCAGCTCGAGGGGGGGGACAGATACGCAGTATTTT.

This clone was seen a single time. The rearrangement links TRBV28 to TRBJ1-1; D not resolved. Germline CDR1 is MDHEN and CDR2 is SYDVKM. V was trimmed by 8 bases and J by 1 base, leaving 14 bases between them. The CDR3 spans 14 residues. Written as DNA, the CDR3 is TGTGCCAGCTCCAAAGGACTCCGGAACACTGAAGCTTTCTTT. Protein sequence: CASSKGLRNTEAFF.

J is TRBJ2-3 and V is TRBV7-9, with 10 nucleotides matching TRBD2. From germline, CDR1 is SEHNR and CDR2 FQNEAQ (reference sequence). The CDR3 runs 16 residues. The V and J ends lost 0 bases and 4 bases, in that order; junction bases with no gene match: 4. CDR3 loop: CASSLAQTSGSDTQYF. Here the CDR3 DNA reads TGTGCCAGCAGCTTAGCGCAGACTAGCGGGTCAGATACGCAGTATTTT.

The CDR3 DNA reads as TGTGCCAGCGTGAGACAGAAGAATGAAAAACTGTTTTTT. It translates to CASVRQKNEKLFF. This chain connects TRBV6-1 to TRBJ1-4; TRBD1 is a possible D gene (5 bases). The V gene lost 8 bases and the J gene lost 5 bases, with 12 bases spanning the gap. The germline V gene encodes CDR1 MNHNS and CDR2 SASEGT. This CDR3 has 13 amino acids.

The J gene is TRBJ2-3, the V gene TRBV5-1; D gene ambiguous. Germline assignment: CDR1 SGHRS and CDR2 YFSETQ. The germline V and J ends were trimmed by 0 bases and 2 bases, with 13 bases remaining between them. The CDR3 is made up of 16 amino acids. The CDR3, as DNA: TGCGCCAGCAGCTTGGGTTCTACAACTAACACAGATACGCAGTATTTT. Translated: CASSLGSTTNTDTQYF. Full variable domain (outside the CDR3, taken from reference TRBV5-1 and TRBJ2-3): KAGVTQTPRYLIKTRGQQVTLSCSPISGHRSVSWYQQTPGQGLQFLFEYFSETQRNKGNFPGRFSGRQFSNSRSEMNVSTLELGDSALYLCASSLGSTTNTDTQYFGPGTRLTVL.

The genes are TRBV2 and TRBJ2-5; TRBD2 matches at 7 bases. V shed 1 base, J shed 5 bases, and the junction held 4 bases outside the gene matches. Germline CDR1 reads SNHLY; CDR2 reads FYNNEI. This CDR3 has 14 amino acids. CDR3 DNA: TGTGCCAGCAGTGAAGTAGCGGGTGGGGAGACCCAGTACTTC. This translates into CASSEVAGGETQYF.

Written as DNA, the CDR3 is TGCGCCAGCAGCCAGGGTCCGGGGAGTTGGGGCACTGAAGCTTTCTTT. Translation gives CASSQGPGSWGTEAFF. The J gene is TRBJ1-1, the V gene TRBV4-1; D is unresolved. The V end was cut by 3 bases, the J end by 4 bases, with 18 bases between. This CDR3 is 16 amino acids long. Germline values: CDR1 MGHRA, CDR2 YSYEKL.